This TCR beta chain was captured by sequencing in a study of blood T cell repertoires in COVID-19 (dated by TCRdb to the early 2020s). Study-wide context: Samples from collaborators originated in the United States, Italy and Spain and spanned both the acute and convalescent phases of COVID-19. The material from the prospective study consisted of cDNA or gDNA derived from T cells, B-cell-depleted T cells, or PBMCs. The dataset comprised deeply sampled blood TCRbeta repertoires from subjects exposed to, actively infected with, or recovered from COVID-19. The repertoires were made available in a free public database intended to serve as a resource for research on the immune response to SARS-CoV-2. The samples were drawn from two sources: the first 160 participants of the ongoing ImmuneRACE study, and 1,254 subjects contributed by 6 global collaborators. Sample metadata almost always included a de-identified subject ID, COVID-19 status, age in years and sex. HLA class I and class II types, where available, came from metadata supplied by the sample provider rather than from assay-based typing. Study-wide conclusions, independent of this receptor: How much clinical and demographic metadata was included differed by source and by participant, and the metadata was provided uncurated.

With respect to this clone: It has no known antigen specificity. Per-nucleotide qualities are absent, and no much larger clonotype sits a single base away.

TCRbeta CDR3 regions were amplified from genomic DNA by means of the immunoSEQ Assay, a bias-controlled multiplex PCR. The paper's processing steps were these. Nucleated cell counts per sample were estimated from amplification of reference gene primers within the assay. To quantify the absolute abundance of each unique TCRbeta CDR3 rearrangement, sequence reads were collapsed and filtered. For each sample, productive Simpson clonality was calculated by taking the square root of Simpson's diversity index across productive rearrangements. TCRdb's version of the immuneACCESS table is confined to in-frame rearrangements and falls short of the full clone set. An unresolved V gene accounts for under half of the shortfall where checked; the remainder is of unknown origin. That table gives V, J and clone size, and the DNA gave D and trimming. Across this sample there are 95,000 to 150,000 clones, with roughly 92% seen only once. The ten top clones hold approximately 2% of the sample.

In Seattle, one collaborating source enrolled patients while the infection was active and tracked those patients longitudinally over the course of disease. Each collaborating institution followed its own protocols to collect whole blood in K2EDTA tubes. For TCRbeta analysis, collaborators shipped samples in one of three forms: frozen whole blood, isolated PBMCs, or DNA extracted from either of those sample types. The CDR3 starts with the cysteine, ends with the phenylalanine, and has 15 residues. Of all the DNA, just the CDR3 is kept, 45 bases in frame from base 1. The germline V and J ends show losses of 3 bases and 4 bases respectively, and no gene match explains 9 bases of the junction. The germline V gene specifies SGDLS as CDR1 and YYNGEE as CDR2.

Sequencing input: peripheral blood. Recombination connected TRBV9 to TRBJ1-2, with 7 bases matching TRBD1. The receptor was isolated from a man aged 50 or older with COVID-19, enrolled during active disease. This receptor carries the CDR3 CASSARQGSTYGYTF. The DNA sequence reads TGTGCCAGCAGCGCCCGACAGGGTTCAACCTATGGCTACACCTTC.